One sample yielded the 5 T cell receptor beta chains listed below, sequenced in a study of cytomegalovirus exposure and HLA in healthy donors. The PCR was carried out with 60 Vbeta primers and 13 Jbeta primers. Measured with immunoSEQ multiplex PCR; TCRdb has only the in-frame clones, and not every one. Counted here are more than 85,000 clones, 69% occurring once; the ten biggest clones make up under 4%. Specimen: PBMCs. These receptors originate from a man aged 30 to 45 in good health and CMV-seronegative.

The CDR3 loop is CASSLTPAGEQYF. The CDR3, as DNA: TGTGCCAGCAGCCTAACCCCAGCGGGGGAGCAGTACTTC. V is TRBV6-6 and J is TRBJ2-7, with 7 bases that match TRBD2. V lost 6 bases and J lost 7; bases outside the gene matches: 9. CDR1 and CDR2 (germline): MNHNY, SVGAGI (reference sequence). The length of the CDR3 is 13 residues.

The chain links TRBV6-5 to TRBJ1-3; D uncertain. The CDR3 length is 14 residues. The V end lost 5 bases, the J end lost 0 bases, and 8 bases lay between the germline ends. Germline-derived CDR1 and CDR2 are MNHEY and SVGAGI. CDR3 in DNA: TGTGCCAGCAGTCGTACTAACTCTGGAAACACCATATATTTT. Its translation: CASSRTNSGNTIYF.

This clone was found once. This chain's CDR3 is CAISESVTGGTYEQYF. CDR3 DNA: TGTGCCATCAGTGAGTCTGTGACAGGGGGGACCTACGAGCAGTACTTC. This chain links TRBV10-3 with TRBJ2-7, with 9 nucleotides matching TRBD1. J lost 2 bases, V lost 0 bases, and 5 bases had no gene match. The CDR3 has 16 residues. Germline lookup yields CDR1 ENHRY and CDR2 SYGVKD.

This clone was counted between two and nine times. V and J are TRBV18 and TRBJ2-3; TRBD2 might be the D (5 bases). Germline V CDR1 and CDR2: KGHSH, LQKENI. With 3 bases removed from V and 2 bases from J, the gap between germline ends came to 12 bases. The CDR3 covers 15 residues. The CDR3, as DNA: TGTGCCAGCTCACCGGGCACCGGGATCACAGATACGCAGTATTTT. This encodes CASSPGTGITDTQYF.

This rearrangement joins TRBV7-2 to TRBJ2-1; D is perhaps TRBD1 (5 bases). Per the germline V gene, CDR1 is SGHTA and CDR2 is FQGNSA. The CDR3 covers 14 residues. V was trimmed by 5 bases and J by 7 bases, leaving 15 bases between them. The CDR3, as DNA: TGTGCCAGCAGCCTACTGGCGAGGACAAATGAGCAGTTCTTC. This sequence encodes CASSLLARTNEQFF.